This TCR beta chain originates from a study of chemoradiotherapy in HPV16-positive cancers. As for the study in general: Candidate HPV-specific T-cell clones and common TCR motifs came from functional assays in two HPV16-positive patients. Study-level findings and limits: HPV-specific T cells were functionally defined from only two HPV16-positive patients.

Repeated repertoire sampling spanned the course of chemoradiotherapy. Turning to this clone: Its specificity is not known.

This CDR3 has 15 amino acids. V was pared by 0 bases and J by 4 bases, with 12 bases between. CDR1 MNHNY and CDR2 SVGAGI come from the germline V gene (reference sequence). Data came from immunoSEQ multiplex PCR; TCRdb stores just in-frame clones and leaves some out. This sample has 20,000 to 25,000 clones, with roughly 87% found just once. This chain joins TRBV6-6 and TRBJ1-2; the D is unclear. The clonotype was recovered from a human donor with HPV-associated anogenital cancer. Sequencing was performed on blood, taken from a patient who underwent chemoradiotherapy. Here the CDR3 reads CASSYSRRVGYGYTF. CDR3 coding DNA: TGTGCCAGCAGTTACTCGCGGAGGGTGGGCTATGGCTACACCTTC.